Listed below are T cell receptor beta chains from one sample, sequenced in a study of blood T cells in healthy people across ages. TCRdb recomputed calls from the 5' RACE reads with MiXCR, one row per CDR3 protein. The table includes over 1,200,000 distinct CDR3 sequences, approximately 59% detected once. Source material: blood. These receptors originate from a man younger than 35 in good health. CDR3s include the opening cysteine and the closing phenylalanine or tryptophan. D genes are given only for firm matches. A clone size is listed for some rows: how often the clone was seen (once, few, many), or a class if it is expanded.

D,length,size,V,J,CDR3,DNA
TRBD2,13,NA,TRBV20-1,TRBJ2-4,CSAPPSGGDIQYF,TGCAGTGCCCCTCCCAGCGGGGGAGACATTCAGTACTTC
NA,15,NA,TRBV2,TRBJ2-3,CASRKTGAGTDTQYF,TGTGCCAGCAGGAAGACAGGCGCCGGGACAGATACGCAGTATTTT
NA,17,few,TRBV7-9,TRBJ2-7,CASSQLVTGRGSHEQYF,TGTGCCAGCAGCCAACTAGTAACAGGGAGGGGATCCCACGAGCAGTACTTC
NA,15,NA,TRBV5-4,TRBJ1-1,CASSLLGGTGTEAFF,TGTGCCAGCAGCTTGTTGGGGGGGACGGGCACTGAAGCTTTCTTT
TRBD1,12,NA,TRBV20-1,TRBJ1-2,CSAWTGGHGYTF,TGCAGTGCGTGGACAGGGGGCCATGGCTACACCTTC
NA,15,NA,TRBV29-1,TRBJ2-5,CSVEDPGGGKETQYF,TGCAGCGTTGAAGATCCGGGGGGCGGAAAAGAGACCCAGTACTTC
TRBD2,14,NA,TRBV4-1,TRBJ2-5,CASSQREGGETQYF,TGCGCCAGCAGCCAGCGGGAGGGGGGGGAGACCCAGTACTTC
TRBD1,15,NA,TRBV6-5,TRBJ1-5,CASSGGTGLNQPQHF,TGTGCCAGCAGTGGAGGGACAGGCCTCAATCAGCCCCAGCATTTT
TRBD1,15,NA,TRBV7-2,TRBJ2-3,CASSPVDRVTDTQYF,TGTGCCAGCAGCCCTGTAGACAGGGTAACAGATACGCAGTATTTT
TRBD2,13,NA,TRBV20-1,TRBJ2-7,CSARSGGPYEQYF,TGCAGTGCTAGAAGCGGGGGGCCCTACGAGCAGTACTTC
TRBD1,16,NA,TRBV7-9,TRBJ2-5,CASSPGQGLYQETQYF,TGTGCCAGCAGCCCAGGACAGGGATTGTACCAAGAGACCCAGTACTTC
NA,16,NA,TRBV2,TRBJ1-5,CASSDLDRRAGQPQHF,TGTGCCAGCAGTGACCTGGATCGCAGGGCGGGTCAGCCCCAGCATTTT
NA,16,NA,TRBV15,TRBJ2-6,CATSISGWSGANVLTF,TGTGCCACCAGCATCTCAGGGTGGTCTGGGGCCAACGTCCTGACTTTC
TRBD2,16,NA,TRBV12-3/TRBV12-4,TRBJ2-3,CASSLPTSGVADTQYF,TGTGCCAGCAGTTTACCCACTAGCGGGGTCGCAGATACGCAGTATTTT
NA,13,NA,TRBV6-5,TRBJ1-2,CASSYLAENGYTF,TGTGCCAGCAGTTACCTAGCCGAGAATGGCTACACCTTC
TRBD2,15,NA,TRBV28,TRBJ2-3,CASSQRGGSLDTQYF,TGTGCCAGCAGTCAACGGGGGGGCTCTTTAGATACGCAGTATTTT
TRBD2,14,NA,TRBV27,TRBJ2-7,CASSGGLAIYEQYF,TGTGCCAGCAGCGGGGGACTAGCCATCTACGAGCAGTACTTC
NA,13,few,TRBV27,TRBJ1-1,CASRLDPLTEAFF,TGTGCCAGCCGCCTGGATCCTCTCACTGAAGCTTTCTTT
NA,13,few,TRBV12-3/TRBV12-4,TRBJ2-4,CASSQGPWDIQYF,TGTGCCAGCAGTCAGGGGCCTTGGGACATTCAGTACTTC
NA,15,once,TRBV4-1,TRBJ2-7,CASSPLESSYNEQYF,TGCGCCAGCAGCCCGTTGGAGAGCTCCTACAATGAGCAGTACTTC
NA,15,NA,TRBV7-9,TRBJ1-2,CASSLALGANYGYTF,TGTGCCAGCAGCTTAGCGCTGGGAGCCAACTATGGCTACACCTTC
NA,14,few,TRBV4-3,TRBJ1-2,CASSQDVLLDGYTF,TGCGCCAGCAGCCAAGACGTACTACTTGATGGCTACACCTTC
NA,12,NA,TRBV28,TRBJ1-1,CASRQENTEAFF,TGTGCCAGCAGGCAGGAGAACACTGAAGCTTTCTTT
NA,15,NA,TRBV4-3,TRBJ2-6,CASRHGVSGANVPTF,TGCGCCAGCAGACACGGGGTGTCTGGGGCCAACGTCCCGACTTTC
NA,14,NA,TRBV3-1,TRBJ1-2,CASSPPGPHYGYTF,TGTGCCAGCAGCCCCCCAGGACCGCACTATGGCTACACCTTC
NA,14,NA,TRBV4-1,TRBJ2-1,CASSQEGPGHTQFF,TGCGCCAGCAGCCAAGAAGGACCGGGACACACTCAGTTCTTC
NA,13,NA,TRBV2,TRBJ1-5,CASRPYENQPQHF,TGTGCCAGCAGACCGTACGAGAATCAGCCCCAGCATTTT
TRBD1,15,few,TRBV4-1,TRBJ2-7,CASSRRTGGDYEQYF,TGCGCCAGCAGCCGCCGGACAGGAGGAGACTACGAGCAGTACTTC
NA,17,NA,TRBV9,TRBJ2-1,CASSVAHQGRSYNEQFF,TGTGCCAGCAGCGTAGCTCACCAGGGGCGCTCCTACAATGAGCAGTTCTTC
NA,12,NA,TRBV12-3/TRBV12-4,TRBJ2-3,CAGSYNTDTQYF,TGTGCCGGATCCTACAACACAGATACGCAGTATTTT
NA,14,once,TRBV28,TRBJ1-2,CASNPTEGIYGYTF,TGTGCCAGCAACCCCACAGAGGGCATCTATGGCTACACCTTC
TRBD1,15,NA,TRBV6-2/TRBV6-3,TRBJ1-5,CASGTGGQLNQPQHF,TGTGCCAGCGGAACAGGGGGACAACTTAATCAGCCCCAGCATTTT
NA,11,NA,TRBV29-1,TRBJ2-3,CSVPGADTQFF,TGCAGCGTTCCTGGGGCAGATACGCAGTTTTTT
TRBD2,14,few,TRBV20-1,TRBJ2-3,CSSHWAGRVDTQYF,TGCAGTAGCCATTGGGCGGGGAGGGTAGATACGCAGTATTTT
TRBD1,13,NA,TRBV9,TRBJ1-2,CARSVDRGDGYTF,TGTGCCCGCAGCGTGGACAGGGGGGACGGCTACACCTTC
NA,15,few,TRBV4-3,TRBJ2-1,CASSQESGSYNEQFF,TGCGCCAGCAGCCAAGAAAGCGGCTCCTACAATGAGCAGTTCTTC
TRBD2,16,NA,TRBV12-5,TRBJ2-1,CASGLEGLAVYNEQFF,TGTGCTAGTGGTTTGGAGGGACTAGCAGTATACAATGAGCAGTTCTTC
NA,14,few,TRBV29-1,TRBJ1-4,CSVEAGPTNEKLFF,TGCAGCGTTGAAGCGGGACCGACTAATGAAAAACTGTTTTTT
TRBD2,14,NA,TRBV20-1,TRBJ2-3,CSARGTSGTDTQYF,TGCAGTGCTAGAGGGACTAGCGGCACAGATACGCAGTATTTT
TRBD1,14,NA,TRBV20-1,TRBJ2-7,CSARGAGQGNEQYF,TGCAGTGCTAGGGGGGCGGGACAGGGCAACGAGCAGTACTTC
NA,17,NA,TRBV7-9,TRBJ2-2,CASSFPRTEPNTGELFF,TGTGCCAGCAGCTTTCCTCGGACAGAGCCGAACACCGGGGAGCTGTTTTTT
NA,14,few,TRBV12-3/TRBV12-4,TRBJ2-3,CASRPIHGADTQYF,TGTGCCAGCAGACCAATCCACGGGGCAGATACGCAGTATTTT
NA,13,NA,TRBV10-3,TRBJ2-1,CAITDRSYNEQFF,TGTGCCATCACAGATCGATCCTACAATGAGCAGTTCTTC
NA,15,once,TRBV20-1,TRBJ2-7,CSASGGRQQSYEQYF,TGCAGTGCTAGTGGTGGCAGGCAGCAATCCTACGAGCAGTACTTC
NA,13,few,TRBV7-9,TRBJ2-5,CASWEDNQETQYF,TGTGCCAGCTGGGAGGACAACCAAGAGACCCAGTACTTC
NA,14,NA,TRBV6-2/TRBV6-3,TRBJ2-3,CASSYSMGWDTQYF,TGTGCCAGCAGCTACTCGATGGGTTGGGATACGCAGTATTTT